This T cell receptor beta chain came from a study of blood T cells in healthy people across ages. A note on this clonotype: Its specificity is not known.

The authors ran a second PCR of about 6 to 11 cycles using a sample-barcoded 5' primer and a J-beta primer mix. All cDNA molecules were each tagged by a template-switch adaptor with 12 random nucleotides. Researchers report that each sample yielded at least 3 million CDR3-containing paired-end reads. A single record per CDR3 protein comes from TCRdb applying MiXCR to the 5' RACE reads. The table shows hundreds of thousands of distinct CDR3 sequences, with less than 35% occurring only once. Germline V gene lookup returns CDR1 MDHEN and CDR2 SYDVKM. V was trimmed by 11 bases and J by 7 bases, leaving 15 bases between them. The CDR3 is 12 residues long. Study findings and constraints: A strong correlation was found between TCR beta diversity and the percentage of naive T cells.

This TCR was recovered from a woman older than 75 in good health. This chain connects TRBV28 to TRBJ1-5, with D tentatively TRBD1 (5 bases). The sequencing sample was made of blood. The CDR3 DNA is TGTGCCGCGGCGGGGAGGGGACAGCCCCAGCATTTT. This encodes CAAAGRGQPQHF.